This is a list of T cell receptor beta chains from one sample in a study of T cells in Graves' hyperthyroidism and ophthalmopathy. TCRdb passed the multiplex PCR reads through MiXCR, listing each CDR3 protein once. The sample shows hundreds of thousands of distinct CDR3 sequences, around a quarter of them seen only once. Sequencing input: blood. These receptors were collected from a woman aged 30 to 39 with Graves' ophthalmopathy. CDR3s include the opening cysteine and the closing phenylalanine or tryptophan. D genes are given only for firm matches. Clone sizes are given selectively: once, few, many, or a class where the clone is expanded.

>TRBJ1-1|many|TRBV6-5|.|13
CASSYSRGAEAFF
TGTGCCAGCAGTTACTCGCGGGGCGCGGAAGCTTTCTTT
>TRBJ1-5|.|TRBV12-3/TRBV12-4|.|12
CASSLEPQPQHF
TGTGCCAGCAGTTTGGAACCACAGCCCCAGCATTTT
>TRBJ2-7|.|TRBV7-9|.|14
CASSPRLSSYEQYF
TGTGCCAGCAGCCCCCGACTGTCGTCCTACGAGCAGTACTTC
>TRBJ1-5|many|TRBV27|TRBD1|15
CASSPGTGGYQPQHF
TGTGCCAGCAGCCCCGGGACAGGGGGCTATCAGCCCCAGCATTTT
>TRBJ1-2|few|TRBV7-6|TRBD1|13
CASSLTTGNGYTF
TGTGCCAGCAGCTTAACGACAGGGAACGGCTACACCTTC
>TRBJ1-2|few|TRBV12-3/TRBV12-4|.|13
CASRSGTGYGYTF
TGTGCCAGCAGGTCCGGGACGGGTTATGGCTACACCTTC
>TRBJ1-5|many|TRBV20-1|.|13
CSAPPGGNQPQHF
TGCAGTGCCCCCCCGGGGGGCAATCAGCCCCAGCATTTT
>TRBJ2-2|few|TRBV11-1|TRBD1|15
CASMGDRENTGELFF
TGTGCCAGCATGGGGGACAGAGAGAACACCGGGGAGCTGTTTTTT
>TRBJ1-2|many|TRBV6-2/TRBV6-3|TRBD1|16
CASSYSAGQGLYGYTF
TGTGCCAGCAGTTACTCCGCGGGACAGGGCCTCTATGGCTACACCTTC
>TRBJ1-2|many|TRBV2|.|13
CASQGRQGYGYTF
TGTGCCAGCCAAGGGAGGCAGGGCTATGGCTACACCTTC
>TRBJ1-2|many|TRBV29-1|.|9
CSVESPLTF
TGCAGCGTTGAATCCCCGCTCACCTTC
>TRBJ2-7|many|TRBV12-3/TRBV12-4|TRBD2|15
CASSLLRGVPYEQYF
TGTGCCAGCAGCTTGTTGCGGGGGGTTCCCTACGAGCAGTACTTC
>TRBJ1-2|.|TRBV11-2|.|14
CASSLSPSDYGYTF
TGTGCCAGCAGCTTAAGTCCGTCTGACTATGGTTACACCTTC
>TRBJ2-7|few|TRBV28|.|13
CASSLWEHYEQYF
TGTGCCAGCAGTTTATGGGAACATTACGAGCAGTACTTC
>TRBJ2-7|.|TRBV20-1|TRBD2|15
CSARSRTSGSYEQYF
TGCAGTGCTAGATCCCGGACTAGCGGGAGCTACGAGCAGTACTTC
>TRBJ2-7|many|TRBV19|.|11
CASSIGGEQYF
TGTGCCAGTAGTATAGGGGGCGAGCAGTACTTC
>TRBJ1-2|many|TRBV20-1|.|13
CSVIRGNDNGYTF
TGCAGCGTGATTAGGGGGAATGATAATGGCTACACCTTC
>TRBJ2-5|few|TRBV12-3/TRBV12-4|TRBD1|16
CASSQPGTGGRETQYF
TGTGCCAGCAGCCAACCGGGGACAGGGGGTCGTGAGACCCAGTACTTC
>TRBJ1-5|many|TRBV6-1|TRBD1|16
CASRAQGGIGNQPQHF
TGTGCCAGCAGGGCACAGGGGGGAATAGGCAATCAGCCCCAGCATTTT
>TRBJ2-7|.|TRBV19|.|14
CASSIGSRTGEQYF
TGTGCCAGTAGTATAGGAAGCAGGACGGGCGAGCAGTACTTC
>TRBJ1-6|many|TRBV6-1|.|14
CASSEPPAGSPLHF
TGTGCCAGCAGTGAACCCCCTGCGGGATCACCCCTCCACTTT
>TRBJ2-7|many|TRBV28|TRBD2|16
CASSSSLGGGRDEQYF
TGTGCCAGCAGTTCCTCCCTCGGGGGGGGAAGGGACGAGCAGTACTTC
>TRBJ2-2|few|TRBV3-1|TRBD2|16
CASSQVAGGDTGELFF
TGTGCCAGCAGCCAAGTAGCGGGGGGGGACACCGGGGAGCTGTTTTTT
>TRBJ2-5|many|TRBV6-5|.|15
CASSYGGPRSETQYF
TGTGCCAGCAGTTACGGTGGGCCCAGGAGCGAGACCCAGTACTTC
>TRBJ1-1|many|TRBV28|.|15
CASSLNPPGNTEAFF
TGTGCCAGCAGTTTGAACCCCCCGGGGAACACTGAAGCTTTCTTT
>TRBJ2-5|few|TRBV12-3/TRBV12-4|TRBD2|17
CASSTPFSGGYEETQYF
TGTGCCAGCAGCACCCCATTTAGCGGGGGTTACGAGGAGACCCAGTACTTC
>TRBJ2-7|.|TRBV15|.|18
CATSRDVRDLTTNYEQYF
TGTGCCACCAGCAGAGATGTTAGGGACCTAACCACCAACTACGAGCAGTACTTC
>TRBJ2-5|many|TRBV6-5|.|15
CASSYSRVDQETQYF
TGTGCCAGCAGTTACTCTCGGGTGGATCAAGAGACCCAGTACTTC
>TRBJ2-7|many|TRBV6-2/TRBV6-3|.|15
CASGKALKPGHEQYF
TGTGCCAGCGGCAAGGCTCTCAAGCCGGGGCACGAGCAGTACTTC
>TRBJ2-7|many|TRBV6-1|.|16
CASRTMSGFRFIEQYF
TGTGCCAGCAGGACAATGAGCGGGTTTCGCTTCATTGAGCAGTACTTC
>TRBJ2-7|.|TRBV5-6|.|15
CASSLGYVSSYEQYF
TGTGCCAGCAGCTTGGGGTATGTCTCCTCCTACGAGCAGTACTTC
>TRBJ2-7|.|TRBV30|.|13
CAWSVGVLGEQYF
TGTGCCTGGAGTGTTGGGGTGTTAGGCGAGCAGTACTTC
>TRBJ2-5|many|TRBV5-1|TRBD1|13
CASSEDREKTQYF
TGCGCCAGCAGCGAGGACAGGGAAAAGACCCAGTACTTC
>TRBJ2-5|.|TRBV20-1|.|14
CSASAREVEETQYF
TGCAGTGCTAGTGCACGGGAAGTTGAAGAGACCCAGTACTTC
>TRBJ2-7|.|TRBV12-3/TRBV12-4|.|13
CASSLSGSSEQYF
TGTGCCAGCAGTTTAAGCGGCAGCTCCGAGCAGTACTTC
>TRBJ1-3|many|TRBV25-1|.|15
CASSPWAGSGNTIYF
TGTGCCAGCAGCCCCTGGGCCGGGTCGGGAAACACCATATATTTT
>TRBJ2-7|many|TRBV5-1|TRBD1|15
CASSLGGTGPLEQYF
TGCGCCAGCAGCTTGGGGGGGACAGGGCCCCTCGAGCAGTACTTC
>TRBJ1-1|.|TRBV19|.|13
CASKGGRNTEAFF
TGTGCCAGTAAAGGAGGGAGGAACACTGAAGCTTTCTTT
>TRBJ1-2|many|TRBV6-2/TRBV6-3|.|15
CASRISGEGFYGYTF
TGTGCCAGCAGGATATCCGGAGAGGGTTTCTATGGCTACACCTTC
>TRBJ1-2|many|TRBV6-5|.|15
CASGYGATLNYGYTF
TGTGCCAGCGGATACGGGGCCACCCTTAACTATGGCTACACCTTC
>TRBJ1-6|.|TRBV3-1|.|15
CASSQAWGNNSPLHF
TGTGCCAGCAGCCAAGCTTGGGGGAATAATTCACCCCTCCACTTT
>TRBJ1-1|.|TRBV6-2/TRBV6-3|.|15
CASSSVGQGASEAFF
TGTGCCAGCAGTTCTGTGGGGCAGGGCGCCTCTGAAGCTTTCTTT
>TRBJ1-1|many|TRBV6-5|.|14
CASSYEGLNTEAFF
TGTGCCAGCAGTTACGAGGGTTTGAACACTGAAGCTTTCTTT
>TRBJ1-5|few|TRBV6-1|.|15
CASIWEIYSNQPQHF
TGTGCCAGCATATGGGAGATCTATAGCAATCAGCCCCAGCATTTT
>TRBJ1-1|many|TRBV4-1|.|17
CASSLGPGRSENTEAFF
TGCGCCAGCAGCCTCGGGCCCGGGCGGTCTGAGAACACTGAAGCTTTCTTT
>TRBJ1-1|many|TRBV20-1|.|10
CSATPQTAFF
TGCAGTGCGACCCCCCAAACAGCTTTCTTT
>TRBJ1-5|many|TRBV18|TRBD1|16
CASSPPNGQGAQPQHF
TGTGCCAGCTCACCACCTAACGGACAGGGAGCTCAGCCCCAGCATTTT
>TRBJ1-5|.|TRBV30|TRBD1|14
CAWSYTGGNQPQHF
TGTGCCTGGAGTTACACAGGGGGCAATCAGCCCCAGCATTTT